This T cell receptor beta chain was identified in a study of T cell clonality in common variable immunodeficiency. Overall study results and limits: In common variable immunodeficiency, TCR beta chains reportedly carried fewer deletions and N-nucleotide insertions. Fewer TCRbeta clones were shared among CVID subjects than controls.

Details on this clone: No antigen is known for it. A single base separates this from a much larger clone, so it may be a read error. The CDR3 end is not reached by the read, which stops 3 residues before it; the germline J gene fills it in.

V was pared by 7 bases and J by 1 base, with 10 bases between. Germline V gives CDR1 SNHLY, CDR2 FYNNEI. The CDR3 contains 13 residues. Both groups were predominantly of Caucasian heritage. The protocol was immunoSEQ multiplex PCR, while the TCRdb copy is restricted to in-frame clones and leaves out a portion. There are some 50,000 clones in the sample, none observed a single time. The sample was peripheral blood mononuclear cells. This TCR came from a person aged 18 to 75 in good health. V gene TRBV2 combines with J gene TRBJ1-1; D is perhaps TRBD1 (5 bases). CDR3 sequence: CASTGTGNTEAFF. CDR3 bases read: TGTGCCAGCACCGGGACTGGGAACACTGAA.